This is a list of T cell receptor beta chains from one sample in a study of T cell clonotyping in hematopoietic cell transplantation. Sequencing used immunoSEQ multiplex PCR; TCRdb keeps in-frame clones, though not all of them. The sample has about 27,000 clones, more than 90% seen once. Specimen: peripheral blood mononuclear cells. The receptors were sampled from a man aged 45-65 years in good health. Some clones in this sample may be carry-over from other donors' samples. CDR3s include the opening cysteine and the closing phenylalanine or tryptophan. Fields, in order: V gene, clone size, D gene, J gene, CDR3 DNA, CDR3 protein. The D gene is left open where the match is weak. The size entry is marked missing in some rows and otherwise reads once, few, many or a size class.

TRBV29-1	once	.	TRBJ1-1	TGCAGCGTTGAAGGCAGGGTTAGGACTGAAGCTTTCTTT	CSVEGRVRTEAFF
TRBV11-2	.	.	TRBJ2-3	TGTGCCAGCAGCTTAAACTATGTAGCGGCAAGTCGACGCACAGATACGCAGTATTTT	CASSLNYVAASRRTDTQYF
TRBV30	once	.	TRBJ1-2	TGTGCCTGGAAAATACCAGGGAACTATGGCTACACCTTC	CAWKIPGNYGYTF
TRBV5-8	.	.	TRBJ1-2	TGTGCCAGCAGCCCTACCGGGACGTATGGCTACACCTTC	CASSPTGTYGYTF
TRBV30	.	TRBD1	TRBJ2-1	TGTGCCGGATTCCTGCAGGGGGCCTTATACAATGAGCAGTTCTTC	CAGFLQGALYNEQFF
TRBV11-2	.	.	TRBJ1-4	TGTGCCAGCAGCTTCGGGGTTCTTGCTAATGAAAAACTGTTTTTT	CASSFGVLANEKLFF
TRBV7-9	.	.	TRBJ2-7	TGTGCCAGCAGCTTAGTCGGGGGCCCGCCCCCCTACGAGCAGTACTTC	CASSLVGGPPPYEQYF
TRBV28	.	.	TRBJ1-5	TGTGCCAGCAGTACACCAGGGGAAAATCAGCCCCAGCATTTT	CASSTPGENQPQHF
TRBV30	.	.	TRBJ2-5	TGTGCCTGGAGTCACCGCCTTAGTTTGGAGACCCAGTACTTC	CAWSHRLSLETQYF
TRBV19	.	TRBD1	TRBJ1-6	TGTGCCAGTAGTGCACGGGACAGGGCTGCGTCACCCCTCCACTTT	CASSARDRAASPLHF
TRBV5-8	.	TRBD1	TRBJ1-1	TGTGCCAGCAGCGTCCGGGACAGAAAAGCTTTCTTT	CASSVRDRKAFF
TRBV19	.	.	TRBJ2-3	TGTGCCAGTAGTATGTGGGAGGGGGCGACGGAGGATACGCAGTATTTT	CASSMWEGATEDTQYF
TRBV29-1	.	TRBD1	TRBJ2-5	TGCAGCGCCCAGACAGGGGTAGAGACCCAGTACTTC	CSAQTGVETQYF
TRBV29-1	.	TRBD1	TRBJ1-2	TGCAGCGTTGTTCAACCGGGACAGGGTTGGGGCTACACCTTC	CSVVQPGQGWGYTF
TRBV7-2	once	.	TRBJ1-5	TGTGCCAGCAGCTTATACAGCTTTCAGCCCCAGCATTTT	CASSLYSFQPQHF
TRBV2	.	TRBD1	TRBJ2-7	TGTGCCAGCACGTCTCCCCGGGACAGGGGGTTATCCTACGAGCAGTACTTC	CASTSPRDRGLSYEQYF
TRBV7-2	.	.	TRBJ1-6	TGTGCCAGCACCCTAACGACAGTATATAATTCACCCCTCCACTTT	CASTLTTVYNSPLHF
TRBV27	.	.	TRBJ1-4	TGTGCCACCGGACGGAGGGATGCTAATGAAAAACTGTTTTTT	CATGRRDANEKLFF
TRBV5-1	.	.	TRBJ2-3	TGCGCCAGCAGCTTGGCCGCCAGCACAGATACGCAGTATTTT	CASSLAASTDTQYF
TRBV19	.	.	TRBJ1-5	TGTGCCAGTAGTATGGGCCAGGGGCTCAATCAGCCCCAGCATTTT	CASSMGQGLNQPQHF
TRBV9	.	TRBD2	TRBJ2-5	TGTGCCAGCAGCGTGGGGTTGAGTAGCGGGGGGCCGCAGGAGACCCAGTACTTC	CASSVGLSSGGPQETQYF
TRBV4-3	.	.	TRBJ2-3	TGCGCCAGCAGCCAAGATCACCGGGGTCACACAGATACGCAGTATTTT	CASSQDHRGHTDTQYF
TRBV28	.	.	TRBJ1-2	TGTGCCAGCAGTTGGGGGGTCCATGGCTACACCTTC	CASSWGVHGYTF
TRBV19	.	TRBD1	TRBJ1-5	TGTGCCAGTAGTAGTTCCCATTCAGGGGGGAGTAGCAATCAGCCCCAGCATTTT	CASSSSHSGGSSNQPQHF
TRBV7-8	.	.	TRBJ1-3	TGTGCCAGCAGCTTACGGGGGGCTGGAAACACCATATATTTT	CASSLRGAGNTIYF
TRBV19	.	.	TRBJ1-1	TGTGCCAGTAGTATAGATCTGACTGAAGCTTTCTTT	CASSIDLTEAFF
TRBV7-9	.	TRBD1	TRBJ2-7	TGTGCCAGCAGCTTACTTTTGGGACAGGTGGCCTACGAGCAGTACTTC	CASSLLLGQVAYEQYF
TRBV6-6	.	TRBD1	TRBJ1-2	TGTGCCAGCAGTTATCGACGAGGGGGCTCTGGCTACACCTTC	CASSYRRGGSGYTF
TRBV6-1	.	.	TRBJ2-1	TGTGCCAGCAGTCCCCACGACCAGCAGTTCTTC	CASSPHDQQFF
TRBV27	.	TRBD1	TRBJ2-5	TGTGCCAGCAGTCTACAGGGGATGATCCAAGAGACCCAGTACTTC	CASSLQGMIQETQYF
TRBV18	.	TRBD1	TRBJ1-1	TGTGCCAGCTCACCCCTCGGACAGGGGGCGTCGAACACTGAAGCTTTCTTT	CASSPLGQGASNTEAFF